The 29 T cell receptor beta chains reported below all come from one sample, sequenced in a study of response to subunit inactivated influenza vaccine. One entry per CDR3 protein, called by TCRdb with MiXCR from the RT-PCR reads. The sample lists roughly 620,000 distinct CDR3 sequences; around 10% were seen once. The same data also contributed to another study, on T cells expressing NK-cell markers. That paper notes: Beta-chain TCR cDNA was generated via 5'RACE template switching with UMIs.

This specimen consisted of PBMCs from blood, obtained on the day of vaccination. The receptor source for this set is a man in his forties or fifties who received an inactivated influenza vaccine.

The chain is built from TRBV4-1 and TRBJ2-3; D call uncertain. The germline V and J ends were trimmed by 1 base and 8 bases, with 7 bases remaining between them. The germline gives CDR1 MGHRA, CDR2 YSYEKL. The CDR3 has 12 amino acids. Here the CDR3 DNA reads TGCGCCAGCAGCCAAGTTACTGGTACGCAGTATTTT. Encoded protein: CASSQVTGTQYF.

The rearrangement links TRBV20-1 to TRBJ2-3; no clear D gene. The CDR3 has 14 amino acids. V lost 1 base, J lost 2 bases, and 10 bases lay in between. Germline assignment: CDR1 DFQATT and CDR2 SNEGSKA (reference sequence). The chain's CDR3 is CSARAKVNTDTQYF. CDR3 DNA sequence: TGCAGTGCTAGAGCGAAGGTGAACACAGATACGCAGTATTTT.

This clonotype has a count of ten or more. DNA for the CDR3: TGTGCCAGCAGCATGACTAGCGGGAGGGCCTATGAGAGGGGGTTCTTC. Amino acid sequence: CASSMTSGRAYERGFF. The V and J genes are TRBV28 and TRBJ2-1, with 14 bases fitting TRBD2. The V gene's germline CDR1 is MDHEN and CDR2 SYDVKM. The CDR3 has 16 residues. The J segment lost 15 bases and the V segment lost 6 bases, leaving 16 bases of the junction unmatched.

The chain uses TRBV6-1 and TRBJ2-3; D possibly corresponds to TRBD1 (6 bases). V was clipped by 5 bases and J by 0 bases, with 15 bases between them. The germline V gene has CDR1 MNHNS and CDR2 SASEGT. This CDR3 is 16 amino acids long. The CDR3 coding sequence is TGTGCCAGCAGTCCGGGACACAGGGATAGCACAGATACGCAGTATTTT. Protein product: CASSPGHRDSTDTQYF.

The rearrangement joins TRBV2 to TRBJ2-2, with D perhaps matching TRBD1 (6 bases). Germline loops: CDR1 SNHLY, CDR2 FYNNEI. This CDR3 contains 17 residues. V was shortened by 2 bases and J by 7 bases, with 20 bases between the two germline ends. CDR3 residues: CASSEYRSNRENGELFF. CDR3 sequence (DNA): TGTGCCAGCAGTGAATACCGCTCAAACAGGGAAAACGGGGAGCTGTTTTTT.

A few counts support this clonotype. The rearrangement joins TRBV7-2 to TRBJ2-3; 12 bases align to TRBD2. The CDR3 totals 16 residues. The V segment lost 5 bases and the J segment 5 bases; nucleotides outside the gene matches: 8. Germline V gene sequence: CDR1 SGHTA, CDR2 FQGNSA. In DNA, the CDR3 is TGTGCCAGCAGCAGAGCTAGCGGGGGGGCCGGAGATACGCAGTATTTT. Translating it yields CASSRASGGAGDTQYF.

The CDR3 region has the DNA TGTGCCATCAGTGAACTACAGGAAACTGAGCAGTTCTTC. The encoded protein is CAISELQETEQFF. The genes are TRBV10-3 and TRBJ2-1; possibly TRBD1 for D (5 bases). The CDR3 consists of 13 residues. V was shortened by 3 bases and J by 9 bases, with 12 bases between the two germline ends. Per germline, CDR1 ENHRY and CDR2 SYGVKD.

This clonotype has more than one count but fewer than ten. The rearrangement joins TRBV7-2 to TRBJ1-2, with TRBD1 identical over 9 bases. CDR1 is SGHTA, CDR2 FQGNSA, per germline. The CDR3 extends over 16 amino acids. V was pared by 1 base and J by 4 bases, with 7 bases of the junction left unmatched. The CDR3 sequence is CASSLVGTGSSYGYTF. The DNA of the CDR3 is TGTGCCAGCAGCTTAGTAGGGACAGGGTCCAGCTATGGCTACACCTTC.

This clonotype was seen at least ten times. This rearrangement joins TRBV11-2 to TRBJ2-7; TRBD1 matches 8 bases. CDR3 length: 13 residues. Trimming took 4 bases from V and 6 from J; bases not matched to a gene: 5. Per the germline V gene, CDR1 is SGHAT and CDR2 is FQNNGV. CDR3 region: CASSYGQGSEQYF. CDR3 bases: TGTGCCAGCAGCTACGGACAGGGTAGCGAGCAGTACTTC.

This clonotype has a count of ten or more. The J gene is TRBJ2-1, the V gene TRBV12-3 or TRBV12-4; TRBD2 agrees at 9 bases. V shed 7 bases, J shed 7 bases, and the junction held 11 bases outside the gene matches. The CDR3 loop spans 15 amino acids. CDR3 protein: CASIIWGLAGNEQFF. The CDR3 DNA sequence: TGTGCCAGCATCATATGGGGGCTAGCGGGGAATGAGCAGTTCTTC.

This clonotype was counted only a few times. The chain combines TRBV5-1 with TRBJ2-7; 9 nucleotides line up with TRBD2. V was clipped by 3 bases and J by 5 bases; unmatched bases: 12. The CDR3 is 16 amino acids. Germline CDR1 SGHRS, CDR2 YFSETQ. Here the CDR3 DNA reads TGCGCCAGCAGCTGGGGGGGTAGCGGGAGTCGTCACGAGCAGTACTTC. Encoded protein: CASSWGGSGSRHEQYF.

In this sample, this clonotype turned up a few times. This sequence joins TRBV29-1 and TRBJ1-2; D is unresolved. CDR3 size: 12 residues. CDR1 and CDR2 (germline): SQVTM, ANQGSEA. The germline V and J ends were trimmed by 3 bases and 8 bases, with 13 bases remaining between them. DNA of the CDR3: TGCAGCGTTGATTATAACCTGGGGGGCTACACCTTC. Its protein product is CSVDYNLGGYTF. The variable domain in full, completed from reference TRBV29-1 and TRBJ1-2, reads SAVISQKPSRDICQRGTSLTIQCQVDSQVTMMFWYRQQPGQSLTLIATANQGSEATYESGFVIDKFPISRPNLTFSTLTVSNMSPEDSSIYLCSVDYNLGGYTFGSGTRLTVV.

The V gene is TRBV7-6, the J gene TRBJ2-7; D unclear. Trimming removed 5 bases from V and 2 bases from J, with 19 bases in between. Germline V gene data show CDR1 as SGHVS and CDR2 as FNYEAQ. The CDR3 consists of 16 residues. The DNA for the CDR3 is TGTGCCAGCAGCCCCAAGGCTCTTGCGCTAACCTACGAGCAGTACTTC. This codes for CASSPKALALTYEQYF.

The gene calls are TRBV6-1 and TRBJ2-3; D might be TRBD2 (7 bases). The V end was cut by 4 bases, the J end by 2 bases, with 16 bases between. Germline-derived CDR1 and CDR2 are MNHNS and SASEGT. The CDR3 totals 16 residues. In nucleotides, the CDR3 is TGTGCCAGCAGTGGATGGAGGGGGGGAGACACAGATACGCAGTATTTT. Translating gives CASSGWRGGDTDTQYF.

This clonotype has a handful of counts. This chain joins TRBV20-1 and TRBJ2-3; D perhaps matches TRBD2 (6 bases). Germline values: CDR1 DFQATT, CDR2 SNEGSKA (reference sequence). V was clipped by 3 bases and J by 0 bases, with 10 bases between them. The CDR3 extends over 14 amino acids. The CDR3 coding sequence is TGCAGTGCTAGGTCTAGCGCGAGCACAGATACGCAGTATTTT. Its translation is CSARSSASTDTQYF.

The V gene is TRBV4-3, the J gene TRBJ2-7, with D possibly TRBD1 on 6 matching bases. Trimming pared 4 bases from V and 9 bases from J, leaving 16 bases between. This CDR3 comprises 13 residues. Germline loops: CDR1 LGHNA, CDR2 YSLEER. CDR3 coding DNA: TGCGCCAGCAGCCCAACTCCAGGGGCGTCGCAGTACTTC. Translation gives CASSPTPGASQYF.

This chain connects TRBV6-2 or TRBV6-3 to TRBJ2-5, with 14 bases matching TRBD2. Germline values: CDR1 MNHEY, CDR2 SVGEGT. V trimming: 2 bases; J trimming: 5 bases; junction bases outside the gene matches: 13. The CDR3 runs to 19 residues. CDR3: CASSYTGTSGSGAWETQYF. The CDR3 DNA reads as TGTGCCAGCAGTTACACCGGGACTAGCGGGAGCGGAGCTTGGGAGACCCAGTACTTC.

The V and J genes are TRBV9 and TRBJ2-7; D is perhaps TRBD1 or TRBD2 (5 bases each). This CDR3 has 14 amino acids. Germline CDR1 and CDR2: SGDLS and YYNGEE. V lost 4 bases and J lost 2, with 13 bases in between. This CDR3 reads CASSHGDAAYEQYF. DNA for the CDR3: TGTGCCAGCAGCCACGGGGACGCCGCCTACGAGCAGTACTTC.

The chain carries TRBV3-1 and TRBJ2-1; D unresolved. The V and J ends lost 6 bases and 6 bases respectively, with 6 bases between them. Germline CDR1 reads LGHDT; CDR2 reads YNNKEL (reference sequence). The CDR3 sequence is 11 residues long. In nucleotides, the CDR3 is TGTGCCAGCAGAGGTTTCAATGAGCAGTTCTTC. Protein sequence: CASRGFNEQFF.

This chain links TRBV4-2 with TRBJ1-1, with D tentatively TRBD1 (5 bases). Germline CDR1 is LGHNA and CDR2 is YNFKEQ. The CDR3 has 16 residues. Trimming shortened V by 6 bases and J by 1 base, and 18 bases separated the two germline ends. CDR3 amino acids: CASSPTRQLANTEAFF. The DNA of the CDR3 is TGTGCCAGCAGTCCCACCCGACAGTTAGCGAACACTGAAGCTTTCTTT.

Note on this clonotype: The germline gene is not matched at one end of the junction; a read error may be the cause. V is TRBV7-9 and J is TRBJ2-2, with D uncertain. The germline V gene encodes CDR1 SEHNR and CDR2 FQNEAQ (reference sequence). The CDR3 runs 16 residues. CDR3: CTSSTYFAVNTGELFF. DNA of the CDR3: TGTACCAGCAGCACGTACTTCGCGGTGAACACCGGGGAGCTGTTTTTT.

The chain uses TRBV7-9 and TRBJ1-4; 9 bases are a match to TRBD1. Germline lookup yields CDR1 SEHNR and CDR2 FQNEAQ (reference sequence). The CDR3 extends over 15 amino acids. J lost 8 bases, V lost 5 bases, and 9 bases had no gene match. For the CDR3, the DNA is TGTGCCAGCAGCAGCCGGACAGGGGATACGGAAAAACTGTTTTTT. Protein: CASSSRTGDTEKLFF.

This clonotype was counted only a few times. The chain has TRBV12-3 or TRBV12-4 and TRBJ2-7; D uncertain. The CDR3 extends over 13 amino acids. Trimming cost V 7 bases and J 0 bases, with 10 bases left between them. The CDR3, as DNA: TGTGCCAGCACGTGGGCGGTCTCCTACGAGCAGTACTTC. Translated, it gives CASTWAVSYEQYF.

The chain employs TRBV12-3 or TRBV12-4 and TRBJ1-2, with TRBD1 as a possible D gene (6 bases). V was shortened by 5 bases and J by 8 bases, with 15 bases between the two germline ends. The CDR3 sequence is 13 residues long. The CDR3 is CASSPQGSGGYTF. In DNA form, the CDR3 reads TGTGCCAGCAGTCCCCAGGGGAGCGGGGGCTACACCTTC.

The chain carries TRBV7-2 and TRBJ2-3; 12 nucleotides line up with TRBD2. Germline V gives CDR1 SGHTA, CDR2 FQGNSA. V lost 5 bases, J lost 2 bases, and 8 bases stayed unmatched. The CDR3 sequence is 17 residues long. The CDR3 coding sequence is TGTGCCAGCAGCGCTGGACTAGCGGGGTCTGACACAGATACGCAGTATTTT. Translating gives CASSAGLAGSDTDTQYF.

V and J are TRBV3-1 and TRBJ2-3; no definite D call. The V end was cut by 0 bases, the J end by 6 bases, with 4 bases between. Germline V gives CDR1 LGHDT, CDR2 YNNKEL (reference sequence). The CDR3 has 12 amino acids. This CDR3 reads CASSQEPDTQYF. For the CDR3, the DNA is TGTGCCAGCAGCCAAGAACCGGATACGCAGTATTTT.

This clonotype came up a few times. The chain links TRBV6-2 or TRBV6-3 to TRBJ2-1; D may match TRBD1 or TRBD2 (5 bases each). Per germline, CDR1 MNHEY and CDR2 SVGEGT. The CDR3 spans 15 residues. Trimming took 5 bases from V and 4 from J, leaving 15 bases between them. CDR3 in DNA: TGTGCCAGCAGTGACGGGACGGTTGTTTACAATGAGCAGTTCTTC. Residues: CASSDGTVVYNEQFF.

The chain recombines TRBV7-2 with TRBJ2-5; D call uncertain. Germline V gives CDR1 SGHTA, CDR2 FQGNSA. CDR3 length: 15 amino acids. V was shortened by 5 bases and J by 1 base, with 14 bases between the two germline ends. DNA of the CDR3: TGTGCCAGCAGCCGAGATGGGAACATCCAAGAGACCCAGTACTTC. Protein: CASSRDGNIQETQYF.

This clonotype was counted once. J is TRBJ2-7 and V is TRBV4-3, with D tentatively TRBD1 or TRBD2 (5 bases each). The CDR3 is 16 residues long. Germline CDR1 is LGHNA and CDR2 is YSLEER. Between the trimmed V and J ends, which lost 0 bases and 3 bases, there was a span of 15 bases. In DNA, the CDR3 is TGCGCCAGCAGCCAAGAAGGTCCAGGGACGCACTACGAGCAGTACTTC. It yields the protein CASSQEGPGTHYEQYF.